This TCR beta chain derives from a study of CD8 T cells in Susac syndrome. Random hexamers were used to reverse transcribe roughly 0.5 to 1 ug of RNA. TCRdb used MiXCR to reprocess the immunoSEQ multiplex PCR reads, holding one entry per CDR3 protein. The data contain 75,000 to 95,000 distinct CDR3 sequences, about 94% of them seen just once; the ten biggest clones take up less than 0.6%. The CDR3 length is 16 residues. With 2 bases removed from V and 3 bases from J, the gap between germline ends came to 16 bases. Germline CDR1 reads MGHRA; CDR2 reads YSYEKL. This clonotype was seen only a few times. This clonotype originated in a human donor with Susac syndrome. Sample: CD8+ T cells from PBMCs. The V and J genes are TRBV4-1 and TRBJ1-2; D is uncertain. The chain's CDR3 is CASSQPRRGRYYGYTF. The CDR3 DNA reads TGCGCCAGCAGCCAACCCCGGAGAGGGAGATACTATGGCTACACCTTC.